This TCR beta chain was recovered during a study of blood T cell repertoires in COVID-19. In the original workflow: Reference gene primer amplification gave nucleated cell count estimates. Produced via immunoSEQ multiplex PCR; TCRdb's table is partial and in-frame only. The V and J calls and the clone size are those of that table, but D and trimming were determined from the DNA. This sample has around 280,000 clones; around nine tenths occur once, and the top ten carry around 5.8%. Trimming cost V 0 bases and J 3 bases, with 15 bases left between them. Germline-derived CDR1 and CDR2 are LGHNA and YSLEER. This CDR3 is 17 amino acids long. The age range of participants was 18 to 89 years, with residence in about 25 US areas.

The sequence came from a woman in her forties who had recovered from COVID-19. The chain joins TRBV4-3 to TRBJ2-4, with D possibly TRBD2 on 6 matching bases. The sample taken for sequencing was PBMCs or T cells enriched from blood (not recorded which). DNA of the CDR3: TGCGCCAGCAGCCAAGAGACGGCTAGCGTTGGCAAAAACATTCAGTACTTC. It specifies CASSQETASVGKNIQYF.